This TCR beta chain was captured by sequencing in a study of blood T cell repertoires in COVID-19. The CDR3 has 12 amino acids. From germline, CDR1 is LNHDA and CDR2 SQIVND (reference sequence). Losses at the gene ends were 5 bases for V and 8 bases for J; bases not matched to a gene: 4. The table came from immunoSEQ multiplex PCR; TCRdb's copy has only in-frame clones and leaves some out. This table has about 90,000 clones, roughly 90% appearing once. There are a few counts of this clone. The chain couples TRBV19 to TRBJ1-1; TRBD1 agrees at 8 bases. The sequence was obtained from a man in his fifties with COVID-19, enrolled during active disease. Sequenced material: peripheral blood. DNA for the CDR3: TGTGCCAGTAGTCCCCGGGACAGGGAAGCTTTCTTT. Its protein is CASSPRDREAFF.